These 4 T cell receptor beta chains came from one sample sequenced in a study of blood T cell repertoires in COVID-19. TCRdb's table, derived via immunoSEQ multiplex PCR, lists solely in-frame clones and lacks some. This sample carries roughly 240,000 clones, approximately 85% of them seen once, and the ten largest clones take 2% to 2.5%. Sequences were obtained from PBMCs or T cells enriched from blood (not recorded which). Receptors originate from a woman aged 45-65 years who had recovered from COVID-19.

This clone was counted only a few times. J is TRBJ1-4 and V is TRBV5-1; possibly TRBD1 for D (6 bases). The CDR3 is 14 residues long. Germline V gene lookup returns CDR1 SGHRS and CDR2 YFSETQ. Trimming pared 7 bases from V and 7 bases from J, leaving 17 bases between. For the CDR3, the DNA is TGCGCCAGCGGGGTCGGGGGGCAAGGTGAAAAACTGTTTTTT. Encoded protein: CASGVGGQGEKLFF.

The V and J genes are TRBV28 and TRBJ2-1; D is unclear. The germline gives CDR1 MDHEN, CDR2 SYDVKM. The CDR3 is 12 residues long. The CDR3 coding sequence is TGTGCAACTATTACGCCTCACAATGAGCAGTTCTTC. It codes for CATITPHNEQFF.

V gene TRBV5-5 combines with J gene TRBJ1-6; D is unclear. The CDR3 has 15 residues. V lost 1 base to trimming and J lost 8 bases, with 13 bases between them. CDR1 and CDR2 from the germline V gene are SGHKS and YYEKEE (reference sequence). The CDR3 protein is CASSLLGLKDSPLHF. Written as DNA, the CDR3 is TGTGCCAGCAGCTTGCTAGGACTTAAGGATTCACCCCTCCACTTT.

The rearrangement uses TRBV7-2 and TRBJ2-5; D perhaps matches TRBD1 (5 bases). Germline V gene lookup returns CDR1 SGHTA and CDR2 FQGNSA. CDR3 length: 13 amino acids. The V end lost 5 bases, the J end lost 5 bases, and 12 bases lay between the germline ends. For the CDR3, the DNA is TGTGCCAGCAGCCCAGGGATGAGGGAGACCCAGTACTTC. This gives the protein CASSPGMRETQYF.